These T cell receptor beta chains were read from a single sample in a study of blood T cell repertoires in COVID-19. Some clones are missing from TCRdb's copy, which holds only in-frame ones; the method was immunoSEQ multiplex PCR. The table lists over 150,000 clones, approximately 80% of them singletons. Sequencing was performed on peripheral blood. The receptors derive from a human donor in a cohort sampled during active COVID-19. CDR3s include the opening cysteine and the closing phenylalanine or tryptophan. The D gene is left open where the match is weak. Expanded clones are given a class, and other clones once, few, many or no size at all.

11 | TRBJ1-2 | . | few | TRBV20-1 | CSARRTYGYTF | TGCAGTGCTCGCCGGACATATGGCTACACCTTC
14 | TRBJ1-1 | . | once | TRBV5-4 | CASSLALRNTEAFF | TGTGCCAGCAGCTTGGCCCTCCGTAACACTGAAGCTTTCTTT
17 | TRBJ1-1 | TRBD1 | once | TRBV27 | CASSLSPIRQGGKLVFF | TGTGCCAGCAGTTTATCGCCCATCCGACAGGGGGGAAAGTTGGTTTTCTTT
14 | TRBJ2-7 | TRBD1 | . | TRBV25-1 | CASSAGQVRNEQYF | TGTGCCAGCAGTGCGGGACAGGTTAGAAACGAGCAGTACTTC
17 | TRBJ1-1 | . | . | TRBV4-1 | CASSPPGGGRMNTEAFF | TGCGCCAGCAGCCCTCCGGGGGGGGGACGTATGAACACTGAAGCTTTCTTT
15 | TRBJ2-3 | . | . | TRBV15 | CATSREGAFDYTQYF | TGTGCCACCAGCAGAGAAGGGGCTTTTGATTATACGCAGTATTTT
13 | TRBJ1-2 | . | . | TRBV12-3/TRBV12-4 | CASSPGGRDGYTF | TGTGCCAGCAGTCCCGGAGGGCGGGATGGCTACACCTTC
17 | TRBJ1-1 | TRBD1 | . | TRBV9 | CASSVYDSGTDSAEAFF | TGTGCCAGCAGCGTATATGACTCCGGGACAGATAGCGCTGAAGCTTTCTTT
12 | TRBJ2-1 | TRBD2 | . | TRBV27 | CASSPGGRVEFF | TGTGCCAGCAGTCCGGGGGGACGAGTGGAGTTCTTC
16 | TRBJ2-2 | TRBD2 | . | TRBV5-4 | CASTSRAAGLTGELFF | TGTGCCAGCACCTCACGGGCAGCGGGACTCACCGGGGAGCTGTTTTTT
14 | TRBJ2-2 | . | . | TRBV19 | CASKWTDNTGELFF | TGTGCCAGTAAGTGGACAGACAACACCGGGGAGCTGTTTTTT
22 | TRBJ1-5 | TRBD1 | . | TRBV29-1 | CSVPKNRTGHQEVISSNQPQHF | TGCAGCGTCCCCAAAAATAGGACAGGTCATCAGGAAGTCATTTCCAGCAATCAGCCCCAGCATTTT
13 | TRBJ1-2 | TRBD1 | once | TRBV12-3/TRBV12-4 | CASRGQGSYGYTF | TGTGCCAGCAGGGGACAGGGGAGCTATGGCTACACCTTC
15 | TRBJ2-3 | TRBD1 | . | TRBV6-1 | CASSEDRGHQDTQYF | TGTGCCAGCAGTGAGGACAGGGGGCATCAAGATACGCAGTATTTT
14 | TRBJ2-1 | . | few | TRBV2 | CASIGVSSYNEQFF | TGTGCCAGCATAGGGGTCTCCTCCTACAATGAGCAGTTCTTC
13 | TRBJ1-5 | . | once | TRBV19 | CASSIAYNQPQHF | TGTGCCAGTAGTATAGCCTACAATCAGCCCCAGCATTTT
12 | TRBJ1-4 | . | . | TRBV4-2 | CASQHGDEKLFF | TGTGCCAGCCAGCACGGGGATGAAAAACTGTTTTTT
15 | TRBJ1-2 | . | . | TRBV30 | CAWSIGRLPNYGYTF | TGTGCCTGGAGTATTGGTCGACTACCTAACTATGGCTACACCTTC
16 | TRBJ2-1 | . | . | TRBV5-1 | CASSHDPDISYNEQFF | TGCGCCAGCAGCCACGACCCGGACATTTCCTACAATGAGCAGTTCTTC
15 | TRBJ2-2 | . | few | TRBV5-1 | CASSADSENTGELFF | TGCGCCAGCAGCGCGGACAGTGAGAACACCGGGGAGCTGTTTTTT
15 | TRBJ1-6 | TRBD1 | . | TRBV25-1 | CASSEYPQGDSPLHF | TGTGCCAGCAGTGAATACCCACAGGGGGATTCACCCCTCCACTTT
16 | TRBJ2-3 | TRBD1 | . | TRBV5-1 | CASSPGGDRGQGTQYF | TGCGCCAGCAGCCCCGGGGGGGACAGGGGACAGGGTACGCAGTATTTT
16 | TRBJ2-7 | . | . | TRBV7-2 | CASSLESGPEGREQYF | TGTGCCAGCAGCTTAGAATCAGGGCCCGAAGGGCGCGAGCAGTACTTC
14 | TRBJ2-7 | . | . | TRBV24-1 | CATTHPRGHYEQYF | TGTGCCACCACTCATCCCAGGGGACACTACGAGCAGTACTTC
14 | TRBJ2-1 | . | . | TRBV27 | CASSFHRSNNEQFF | TGTGCCAGCAGTTTCCACCGGAGTAACAATGAGCAGTTCTTC
15 | TRBJ2-5 | TRBD2 | . | TRBV6-4 | CASSEVAGGQETQYF | TGTGCCAGCAGCGAAGTAGCGGGGGGCCAAGAGACCCAGTACTTC
13 | TRBJ1-2 | . | . | TRBV2 | CASSEGGNYGYTF | TGTGCCAGCAGTGAGGGGGGGAACTATGGCTACACCTTC
14 | TRBJ2-5 | TRBD2 | . | TRBV6-5 | CASSASRGGETQYF | TGTGCCAGCAGCGCTTCAAGGGGAGGGGAGACCCAGTACTTC
13 | TRBJ1-1 | . | . | TRBV7-2 | CASSASGVPEAFF | TGTGCCAGCAGCGCTTCAGGGGTCCCTGAAGCTTTCTTT
14 | TRBJ2-5 | . | . | TRBV7-8 | CASSLNRGQETQYF | TGTGCCAGCAGCTTAAATCGGGGCCAAGAGACCCAGTACTTC
13 | TRBJ1-2 | . | few | TRBV6-5 | CASSPRQDYGYTF | TGTGCCAGCAGTCCCCGACAGGACTATGGCTACACCTTC
13 | TRBJ1-2 | . | . | TRBV6-2/TRBV6-3 | CASSLQGLVGYTF | TGTGCCAGCAGCTTACAGGGATTAGTTGGCTACACCTTC
18 | TRBJ2-5 | TRBD2 | . | TRBV5-1 | CASSLRSSGGASKETQYF | TGCGCCAGCAGCTTGCGGTCTAGCGGGGGGGCCAGTAAAGAGACCCAGTACTTC
15 | TRBJ2-5 | TRBD2 | . | TRBV7-2 | CASSLMGGGQETQYF | TGTGCCAGCAGCTTGATGGGGGGAGGGCAAGAGACCCAGTACTTC
14 | TRBJ1-5 | . | . | TRBV19 | CASTATGKNQPQHF | TGTGCCAGTACCGCGACGGGGAAAAATCAGCCCCAGCATTTT
17 | TRBJ2-3 | TRBD2 | . | TRBV5-4 | CASSLGGKRGGSDTQYF | TGTGCCAGCAGCTTAGGAGGAAAGCGGGGGGGCTCGGATACGCAGTATTTT
13 | TRBJ2-7 | . | . | TRBV7-9 | CASSLAGVYEQYF | TGTGCCAGCAGCTTAGCAGGGGTTTACGAGCAGTACTTC